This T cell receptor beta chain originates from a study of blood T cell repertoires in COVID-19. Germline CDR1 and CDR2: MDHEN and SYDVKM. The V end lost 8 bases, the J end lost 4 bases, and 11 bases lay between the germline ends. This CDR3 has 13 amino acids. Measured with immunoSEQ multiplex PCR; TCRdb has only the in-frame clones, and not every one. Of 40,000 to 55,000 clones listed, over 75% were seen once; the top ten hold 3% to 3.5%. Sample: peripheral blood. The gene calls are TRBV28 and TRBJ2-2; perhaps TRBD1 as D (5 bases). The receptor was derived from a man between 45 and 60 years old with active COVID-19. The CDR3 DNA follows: TGTGCCAGCGACGTTAGGGGCACCGGGGAGCTGTTTTTT. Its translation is CASDVRGTGELFF.